Shown below are 32 T cell receptor beta chains from a single sample sequenced in a study of a mutant IDH1 vaccine in newly diagnosed glioma. No antigen has been assigned to these receptors. Time point noted: week 11, during vaccination. It was 300 ug of mutant IDH1 20-mer peptide that made up each vaccine dose, given with topical imiquimod. TCRdb's copy holds only in-frame clones and misses some; the assay was immunoSEQ multiplex PCR. The repertoire consists of roughly 120,000 clones, with roughly 78% occurring once and the leading ten covering 4.5% to 7%. The sample here was PBMCs, taken from a glioma patient whose treatment included an IDH1 peptide vaccine. These receptors were taken from a man aged 40-50 years with glioma.

CDR3 nucleotides: TGTGCCAGCAGTGAAACCCGGGACAGGGTAAGCAATCAGCCCCAGCATTTT. Translated, it gives CASSETRDRVSNQPQHF. The gene calls are TRBV6-1 and TRBJ1-5; 9 bases map to TRBD1. Germline CDR1 is MNHNS and CDR2 is SASEGT. The CDR3 covers 17 residues. With 2 bases clipped from V and 1 base from J, the junction kept 6 bases outside the gene matches.

This chain uses TRBV30 with TRBJ2-3, with 7 bases aligning to TRBD2. The germline V gene has CDR1 GTSNPN and CDR2 SVGIG (reference sequence). The trim removed 4 bases at V and 4 bases at J, leaving 11 bases unmatched. This CDR3 comprises 15 residues. Here the CDR3 reads CAWKKRAGWADTQYF. The CDR3 bases are TGTGCCTGGAAGAAACGAGCGGGGTGGGCAGATACGCAGTATTTT.

This clone was seen only once. This chain connects TRBV4-3 to TRBJ1-4; no clear D. Germline CDR1 reads LGHNA; CDR2 reads YSLEER. The CDR3 contains 16 residues. Trimming cost V 0 bases and J 7 bases, with 15 bases left between them. CDR3 coding DNA: TGCGCCAGCAGCCAAGATTCGAGGGTTCGGCGTGAAAAACTGTTTTTT. Translation: CASSQDSRVRREKLFF.

The chain has TRBV9 and TRBJ2-3; D gene ambiguous. Deletions cut 5 bases from V and 1 base from J, with 14 bases between. There are 15 residues in the CDR3. Germline V gene data show CDR1 as SGDLS and CDR2 as YYNGEE. As DNA, the CDR3 is TGTGCCAGCAGTTATAGTGAGCTCGGCACAGATACGCAGTATTTT. Translation gives CASSYSELGTDTQYF.

The genes are TRBV4-2 and TRBJ1-5; 7 bases line up with TRBD1. V lost 0 bases to trimming and J lost 2 bases; unmatched junction nucleotides: 7. The CDR3 covers 17 residues. Per germline, CDR1 LGHNA and CDR2 YNFKEQ. Here the CDR3 DNA reads TGTGCCAGCAGCCAAGATGCCGGACAGGTTGGCAATCAGCCCCAGCATTTT. Translated: CASSQDAGQVGNQPQHF.

CDR3 bases: TGTGCCAGCACCGAACTAGCGGGAAACAATGAGCAGTTCTTC. Translated, it gives CASTELAGNNEQFF. The rearrangement uses TRBV9 and TRBJ2-1; 10 bases are shared with TRBD2. With 6 bases clipped from V and 5 bases from J, the junction kept 5 bases outside the gene matches. Per the germline V gene, CDR1 is SGDLS and CDR2 is YYNGEE. CDR3 length equals 14 residues.

This clone was counted once. The V gene is TRBV9, the J gene TRBJ2-7, with a tentative D call TRBD1 (5 bases). This CDR3 is built from 15 residues. With 3 bases removed from V and 2 bases from J, the gap between germline ends came to 15 bases. CDR1 SGDLS and CDR2 YYNGEE come from the germline V gene. The CDR3: CASSAWGGTPYEQYF. The CDR3 DNA is TGTGCCAGCAGCGCCTGGGGCGGAACCCCCTACGAGCAGTACTTC.

CDR3 sequence: CAISGTGASNTGELFF. The CDR3 coding sequence is TGTGCCATCAGTGGGACAGGGGCTTCGAACACCGGGGAGCTGTTTTTT. The chain carries TRBV10-3 and TRBJ2-2, with 9 bases fitting TRBD1. The CDR3 extends over 16 amino acids. The trim removed 4 bases at V and 0 bases at J, leaving 3 bases unmatched. Germline V CDR1 and CDR2: ENHRY, SYGVKD.

The chain links TRBV15 to TRBJ1-4; D gene uncertain. Germline V gene sequence: CDR1 LNHNV, CDR2 YYDKDF (reference sequence). This CDR3 comprises 16 residues. V was clipped by 1 base and J by 0 bases, with 9 bases between them. The DNA of the CDR3 is TGTGCCACCAGCAGAGTAATTGGTGCAACTAATGAAAAACTGTTTTTT. This codes for CATSRVIGATNEKLFF. Full variable domain (remainder filled in from reference TRBV15 and TRBJ1-4): DAMVIQNPRYQVTQFGKPVTLSCSQTLNHNVMYWYQQKSSQAPKLLFHYYDKDFNNEADTPDNFQSRRPNTSFCFLDIRSPGLGDTAMYLCATSRVIGATNEKLFFGSGTQLSVL.

The genes are TRBV5-4 and TRBJ2-1, with 7 bases fitting TRBD2. V lost 2 bases, J lost 4 bases, and 3 bases stayed unmatched. CDR1 is SGHNT, CDR2 YYREEE, per germline (reference sequence). The CDR3 has 14 residues. This CDR3 is CASSFPSGYNEQFF. The CDR3 DNA reads as TGTGCCAGCAGCTTCCCTAGCGGTTACAATGAGCAGTTCTTC.

V is TRBV7-2 and J is TRBJ1-6, with a tentative D call TRBD1 (5 bases). CDR3 size: 15 residues. Germline-derived CDR1 and CDR2 are SGHTA and FQGNSA. V was cut by 5 bases and J by 7 bases, with 15 bases left in between. The CDR3 reads CASSPSGGRNSPLHF. The CDR3 DNA sequence: TGTGCCAGCAGCCCGAGCGGGGGACGCAATTCACCCCTCCACTTT.

This clone was seen a handful of times. The V gene is TRBV30, the J gene TRBJ1-5, with D perhaps TRBD1 (5 bases). This CDR3 is 16 amino acids long. In germline, CDR1 is GTSNPN, CDR2 SVGIG (reference sequence). V gave up 4 bases and J gave up 3 bases, with 19 bases separating them. The CDR3 sequence is CAWNGPPRGPNQPQHF. The CDR3 DNA sequence: TGTGCCTGGAATGGCCCGCCAAGGGGACCCAATCAGCCCCAGCATTTT.

Concerning this clone itself: At one end, the junction sequence differs from germline, possibly due to a read error. The chain joins TRBV7-7 to TRBJ1-4; tentative D call: TRBD1 (6 bases). The CDR3 runs to 15 residues. Germline-derived CDR1 and CDR2 are SSHAT and FNYEAQ (reference sequence). CDR3 residues: CASSLYGQPNEKLFF. The CDR3 nucleotides read TGTGCTAGCAGCTTATACGGACAGCCAAATGAAAAACTGTTTTTT.

J is TRBJ2-7 and V is TRBV6-5; 11 nucleotides align to TRBD2. The CDR3 is 16 amino acids. Germline V gene data show CDR1 as MNHEY and CDR2 as SVGAGI. Trimming at V came to 4 bases and at J to 0 bases, leaving 5 bases not matched to a gene. The CDR3 DNA follows: TGTGCCAGCAGTTTCCGGACTAGCGGGTTCTCCTACGAGCAGTACTTC. This sequence encodes CASSFRTSGFSYEQYF.

The chain carries TRBV27 and TRBJ2-1, with TRBD1 as a possible D gene (6 bases). The CDR3 length is 17 residues. Germline V CDR1 and CDR2: MNHEY, SMNVEV (reference sequence). V was clipped by 8 bases and J by 4 bases, with 24 bases between them. The CDR3 DNA is TGTGCCAGCCGGCCAGGAGCAGGGGCCCCACCGTACAATGAGCAGTTCTTC. Protein: CASRPGAGAPPYNEQFF.

The chain carries TRBV7-2 and TRBJ2-7, with TRBD1 as a possible D gene (6 bases). Germline CDR1 and CDR2: SGHTA and FQGNSA. The CDR3 spans 14 residues. Trimming removed 4 bases at V and 2 bases at J, with 12 bases between. DNA for the CDR3: TGTGCCAGCAGCTCAGGCGCAGGGGCCTACGAGCAGTACTTC. It translates to CASSSGAGAYEQYF.

The chain has TRBV5-1 and TRBJ2-2, with 7 positions matching TRBD1. CDR1 is SGHRS, CDR2 YFSETQ, per germline. This CDR3 has 17 residues. V lost 0 bases to trimming and J lost 5 bases; unmatched junction nucleotides: 10. The CDR3 here is CASSLVQGSWGTGELFF. The CDR3 DNA reads TGCGCCAGCAGCTTGGTACAGGGGTCCTGGGGGACCGGGGAGCTGTTTTTT. The entire variable domain, with the rest obtained from reference TRBV5-1 and TRBJ2-2, is as follows: KAGVTQTPRYLIKTRGQQVTLSCSPISGHRSVSWYQQTPGQGLQFLFEYFSETQRNKGNFPGRFSGRQFSNSRSEMNVSTLELGDSALYLCASSLVQGSWGTGELFFGEGSRLTVL.

The V call is TRBV4-3, the J call TRBJ2-3; D perhaps matches TRBD2 (5 bases). CDR1 is LGHNA, CDR2 YSLEER, per germline. V lost 0 bases and J lost 4, with 17 bases in between. CDR3 length equals 17 residues. The CDR3 reads CASSQDLGGQSADTQYF. The CDR3 nucleotides read TGCGCCAGCAGCCAAGATCTGGGCGGGCAAAGCGCAGATACGCAGTATTTT.

V gene TRBV28 combines with J gene TRBJ2-1; D uncertain. CDR3 size: 11 residues. V lost 5 bases, J lost 8 bases, and 7 bases lay in between. The V gene's germline CDR1 is MDHEN and CDR2 SYDVKM. CDR3 residues: CASSLGDEQFF. In DNA form, the CDR3 reads TGTGCCAGCAGTCTCGGCGATGAGCAGTTCTTC.

The gene calls are TRBV2 and TRBJ2-7; D gene ambiguous. The germline V gene has CDR1 SNHLY and CDR2 FYNNEI. The V and J ends lost 8 bases and 0 bases respectively, with 5 bases between them. This CDR3 has 11 residues. The DNA of the CDR3 is TGTGCCAGCCGGAGCTCCTACGAGCAGTACTTC. Translating it yields CASRSSYEQYF.

The gene calls are TRBV7-8 and TRBJ2-7; 13 nucleotides agree with TRBD2. V trimming: 3 bases; J trimming: 0 bases; junction bases outside the gene matches: 5. CDR3 length equals 17 residues. The germline gives CDR1 SGHVS, CDR2 FQNEAQ. The CDR3 spells CASSFGLAGVYSYEQYF. CDR3 DNA: TGTGCCAGCAGCTTCGGACTAGCGGGGGTTTACTCCTACGAGCAGTACTTC.

The chain carries TRBV5-5 and TRBJ1-2, with 10 positions matching TRBD1. Germline V lookup: CDR1 SGHKS, CDR2 YYEKEE (reference sequence). The CDR3 length is 15 residues. The V gene end was trimmed by 4 bases and the J gene end by 8 bases; junction bases not matched to a gene: 11. This CDR3 is CASSRTPDRGSGYTF. CDR3 DNA: TGTGCCAGCAGCCGGACCCCGGACAGGGGGAGCGGCTACACCTTC.

In this sample, this clone turned up a few times. V gene TRBV5-4 combines with J gene TRBJ2-7; D may be TRBD1 or TRBD2 (5 bases each). Trimming pared 1 base from V and 3 bases from J, leaving 8 bases between. The length of the CDR3 is 13 residues. The V gene's germline CDR1 is SGHNT and CDR2 YYREEE (reference sequence). CDR3 sequence reads: CASSLRDGYEQYF. The CDR3 region has the DNA TGTGCCAGCAGCTTGAGGGACGGCTACGAGCAGTACTTC.

The chain is built from TRBV28 and TRBJ1-5; D is ambiguous. The CDR3 sequence is 16 residues long. Germline lookup yields CDR1 MDHEN and CDR2 SYDVKM. Deletions cut 3 bases from V and 0 bases from J, with 12 bases between. The CDR3 region has the DNA TGTGCCAGCAGTTTTCCGGCACCATATAGCAATCAGCCCCAGCATTTT. Its translation is CASSFPAPYSNQPQHF.

The chain recombines TRBV19 with TRBJ1-5; no definite D call. The CDR3 spans 13 residues. The germline gives CDR1 LNHDA, CDR2 SQIVND (reference sequence). Trimming pared 4 bases from V and 6 bases from J, leaving 10 bases between. The CDR3 loop reads CASSSTRGQPQHF. In DNA form, the CDR3 reads TGTGCCAGTAGTAGCACGCGGGGTCAGCCCCAGCATTTT. The full variable domain, in which reference TRBV19 and TRBJ1-5 provide the parts outside the CDR3, is DGGITQSPKYLFRKEGQNVTLSCEQNLNHDAMYWYRQDPGQGLRLIYYSQIVNDFQKGDIAEGYSVSREKKESFPLTVTSAQKNPTAFYLCASSSTRGQPQHFGDGTRLSIL.

The V and J genes are TRBV27 and TRBJ1-1; D might be TRBD1 (6 bases). The CDR3 contains 13 residues. V shed 8 bases and J shed 4 bases, with 14 bases lying between them. From germline, CDR1 is MNHEY and CDR2 SMNVEV (reference sequence). CDR3 in DNA: TGTGCCAGCTTCCACAGGGCTAGCACTGAAGCTTTCTTT. This translates into CASFHRASTEAFF.

This clone was detected a few times. The chain joins TRBV11-2 to TRBJ1-1; no reliable D call. With 1 base removed from V and 5 bases from J, the gap between germline ends came to 8 bases. CDR3 length equals 13 residues. From germline, CDR1 is SGHAT and CDR2 FQNNGV. CDR3 amino acids: CASSLGGVTEAFF. The DNA of the CDR3 is TGTGCCAGCAGCTTAGGAGGTGTTACTGAAGCTTTCTTT.

V gene TRBV4-2 combines with J gene TRBJ1-2; the match to TRBD1 covers 8 bases. J lost 3 bases, V lost 1 base, and 7 bases had no gene match. The CDR3 runs to 16 residues. In germline, CDR1 is LGHNA, CDR2 YNFKEQ. CDR3 nucleotides: TGTGCCAGCAGCCAAGGAGGCAGGGGGCGGGACTATGGCTACACCTTC. Encoded protein: CASSQGGRGRDYGYTF.

This sequence joins TRBV28 and TRBJ1-4; weak D call: TRBD1 (5 bases). Trimming pared 5 bases from V and 3 bases from J, leaving 13 bases between. The length of the CDR3 is 15 residues. Germline loops: CDR1 MDHEN, CDR2 SYDVKM. CDR3 in amino acids: CASSPPGEANEKLFF. The CDR3 DNA is TGTGCCAGCAGTCCCCCGGGGGAGGCTAATGAAAAACTGTTTTTT. Drawing the rest from reference TRBV28 and TRBJ1-4, the complete variable domain is DVKVTQSSRYLVKRTGEKVFLECVQDMDHENMFWYRQDPGLGLRLIYFSYDVKMKEKGDIPEGYSVSREKKERFSLILESASTNQTSMYLCASSPPGEANEKLFFGSGTQLSVL.

This chain uses TRBV4-3 with TRBJ1-5; perhaps TRBD1 as D (6 bases). The CDR3 is 14 residues long. Trimming shortened V by 4 bases and J by 5 bases, and 12 bases separated the two germline ends. The V gene's germline CDR1 is LGHNA and CDR2 YSLEER. The CDR3 spells CASSLIAGDQPQHF. CDR3 nucleotide sequence: TGCGCCAGCAGCCTTATCGCAGGGGATCAGCCCCAGCATTTT.

The DNA of the CDR3 is TGCGCCAGCAGCTTGGTCGGACAGCAAGATAACTATGGCTACACCTTC. Its protein product is CASSLVGQQDNYGYTF. The gene calls are TRBV5-1 and TRBJ1-2; TRBD1 might be the D (6 bases). This CDR3 region has 16 residues. Deletions cut 0 bases from V and 1 base from J, with 13 bases between. Germline V lookup: CDR1 SGHRS, CDR2 YFSETQ.

V gene TRBV6-5 combines with J gene TRBJ2-7, with 7 positions matching TRBD2. Trimming removed 5 bases from V and 3 bases from J; junction bases left unmatched: 4. Germline CDR1 MNHEY, CDR2 SVGAGI. This CDR3 spans 13 amino acids. The CDR3 DNA sequence: TGTGCCAGCAGTGCGGCTAGCGGCTACGAGCAGTACTTC. This sequence encodes CASSAASGYEQYF.